This section outlines one T cell receptor (beta chain) sequence together with its context. This specimen belongs to a study of T cell changes during pregnancy in multiple sclerosis. The CDR3 length is 15 residues. CDR1 is SGHRS, CDR2 YFSETQ, per germline. With 4 bases removed from V and 3 bases from J, the gap between germline ends came to 16 bases. TCRdb's copy holds only in-frame clones and misses some; the assay was immunoSEQ multiplex PCR. Among around 31,000 clones listed, almost 90% were seen once. This specimen was CD4+ T cells from peripheral blood mononuclear cells, taken in the third trimester of pregnancy. The V gene is TRBV5-1, the J gene TRBJ1-1, with a tentative D call TRBD1 (5 bases). This TCR was recovered from a female donor in good health, enrolled as a control in a pregnancy study. CDR3 in DNA: TGCGCCAGCAGCCCGGCAACCCAGGGCTACACTGAAGCTTTCTTT. The encoded protein is CASSPATQGYTEAFF.